The T cell receptor (beta chain) described here comes from a study of blood T cell repertoires in COVID-19. Study-wide background: Both acute and convalescent COVID-19 samples were obtained from the United States, Italy and Spain. Sources were T cells, B-cell-depleted T cells, or PBMCs; the material itself was cDNA or gDNA.

Under the authors' procedure: Amplification of reference gene primers was used by the study to estimate nucleated cell counts. The repertoire was sequenced with immunoSEQ multiplex PCR; TCRdb's copy has only in-frame clones and lacks some. Clone size and the V and J calls come from that table; the DNA yielded D and trimming. Found here are 85,000 to 120,000 clones, roughly 85% of them singletons; the top ten hold over 2%. In germline, CDR1 is SGHAT, CDR2 FQNNGV. The V end was cut by 1 base, the J end by 8 bases, with 12 bases between. CDR3 length equals 14 residues. This TCR derives from a man aged 50 to 59 with active COVID-19. The chain recombines TRBV11-2 with TRBJ2-1; TRBD2 is a possible D gene (5 bases). Sequencing was carried out using peripheral blood. Here the CDR3 DNA reads TGTGCCAGCAGCTTAGTAAGGCGGGTCTATGAGCAGTTCTTC. It codes for CASSLVRRVYEQFF.